Listed below are T cell receptor beta chains from one sample, sequenced in a study of cytomegalovirus exposure and HLA in healthy donors. Clones were sequenced by immunoSEQ multiplex PCR, and TCRdb holds only the in-frame ones, with some missing. The data hold 90,000 to 150,000 clones, with approximately 80% observed a single time. The sequencing input was PBMCs. The receptors derive from a human donor in good health. CDR3s include the opening cysteine and the closing phenylalanine or tryptophan. Each record gives: V gene, clone size, J gene, D gene, CDR3 length, CDR3 protein, CDR3 DNA. D genes are given only for firm matches. Where a row states a size, it is once, few, many or the class of an expanded clone; other rows omit it.

TRBV6-5,NA,TRBJ1-2,NA,14,CASRETGGGYGYTF,TGTGCCAGCAGAGAGACCGGAGGTGGCTATGGCTACACCTTC
TRBV2,few,TRBJ2-3,NA,14,CASRSGVSTDTQYF,TGTGCCAGCAGGTCAGGGGTGAGCACAGATACGCAGTATTTT
TRBV6-1,NA,TRBJ2-2,TRBD1,14,CASSWDSHTGELFF,TGTGCCAGCAGTTGGGACAGTCACACCGGGGAGCTGTTTTTT
TRBV19,once,TRBJ2-1,TRBD1,14,CASSLGQGKNEQFF,TGTGCCAGTAGCCTTGGACAGGGCAAGAATGAGCAGTTCTTC
TRBV7-6,once,TRBJ2-3,NA,15,CASSSRDSNTDTQYF,TGTGCCAGCAGTTCCCGGGACTCTAACACAGATACGCAGTATTTT
TRBV28,NA,TRBJ2-2,TRBD2,15,CASSFASGRDGELFF,TGTGCCAGCAGTTTCGCTAGCGGGAGGGACGGGGAGCTGTTTTTT
TRBV28,NA,TRBJ2-1,NA,14,CASTLARDFSEQFF,TGTGCCAGCACCCTGGCAAGGGACTTTTCCGAGCAGTTCTTC
TRBV28,NA,TRBJ1-5,NA,14,CASTLPGVWQPQHF,TGTGCCAGCACCCTCCCCGGGGTGTGGCAGCCCCAGCATTTT
TRBV19,NA,TRBJ1-2,NA,15,CASSLGEGRGYGYTF,TGTGCCAGTAGCCTTGGGGAGGGGCGAGGCTATGGCTACACCTTC
TRBV11-2,NA,TRBJ2-7,TRBD2,15,CASSLLAGEAYEQYF,TGTGCCAGCAGCCTATTAGCGGGAGAGGCCTACGAGCAGTACTTC
TRBV5-1,NA,TRBJ2-5,NA,14,CASSQGHFQETQYF,TGCGCCAGCAGTCAGGGACACTTCCAAGAGACCCAGTACTTC
TRBV19,NA,TRBJ2-1,TRBD2,15,CASSPRTSGSNEQFF,TGTGCCAGTAGTCCCCGGACTAGCGGGAGTAATGAGCAGTTCTTC
TRBV30,NA,TRBJ2-5,NA,13,CACNPLRTKTQYF,TGTGCCTGCAATCCTCTGAGGACAAAGACCCAGTACTTC
TRBV6-5,few,TRBJ2-2,TRBD2,14,CASSELAGAGELFF,TGTGCCAGCAGTGAACTAGCGGGAGCCGGGGAGCTGTTTTTT
TRBV5-6,NA,TRBJ2-1,NA,12,CASSLTSYEQFF,TGTGCCAGCAGCTTGACTAGCTATGAGCAGTTCTTC
TRBV5-1,NA,TRBJ1-1,NA,12,CASSLTGHEAFF,TGCGCCAGCAGCTTGACAGGGCATGAAGCTTTCTTT
TRBV2,NA,TRBJ2-6,TRBD1,16,CASSEAPTGIANVLTF,TGTGCCAGCAGTGAGGCCCCGACAGGGATAGCCAACGTCCTGACTTTC
TRBV4-2,NA,TRBJ2-4,NA,17,CASSHLQTLEAKNIQYF,TGTGCCAGCAGCCATCTCCAGACCCTAGAGGCCAAAAACATTCAGTACTTC
TRBV19,NA,TRBJ1-2,TRBD1,15,CATRGRGQGSGGYTF,TGTGCCACTAGGGGGAGGGGACAGGGGTCTGGCGGCTACACCTTC
TRBV7-8,few,TRBJ1-4,NA,14,CASSSGEGREKLFF,TGTGCCAGCAGCTCCGGGGAGGGTAGAGAAAAACTGTTTTTT
TRBV7-8,NA,TRBJ2-5,TRBD2,16,CASSLFPLAGEETQYF,TGTGCCAGCAGCTTATTTCCCCTAGCGGGAGAAGAGACCCAGTACTTC
TRBV5-1,NA,TRBJ2-5,TRBD1,15,CASSGAGTGYQTQYF,TGCGCCAGCAGCGGGGCCGGGACAGGGTATCAGACCCAGTACTTC
TRBV6-1,few,TRBJ1-5,NA,16,CASSEKRSIPSQPQHF,TGTGCCAGCAGTGAAAAAAGAAGCATCCCAAGCCAGCCCCAGCATTTT
TRBV5-1,few,TRBJ2-3,TRBD1,16,CASSLGGTGSTDTQYF,TGCGCCAGCAGCTTGGGAGGGACAGGTAGCACAGATACGCAGTATTTT
TRBV28,NA,TRBJ2-3,TRBD1,15,CASSSSGTGADTQYF,TGTGCCAGCAGTTCCTCCGGGACAGGGGCAGATACGCAGTATTTT
TRBV11-3,NA,TRBJ2-3,TRBD1,15,CASSPGQGNTDTQYF,TGTGCCAGCAGCCCTGGACAGGGGAACACAGATACGCAGTATTTT
TRBV11-3,NA,TRBJ1-3,NA,19,CASSLGPWPRLRSGNTIYF,TGTGCCAGCAGCTTAGGGCCTTGGCCACGACTTCGCTCTGGAAACACCATATATTTT
TRBV9,NA,TRBJ1-2,NA,15,CASSVGRGRDYGYTF,TGTGCCAGCAGCGTAGGTAGGGGTCGCGACTATGGCTACACCTTC
TRBV19,few,TRBJ1-5,TRBD1,13,CASLDRGNQPQHF,TGTGCCAGCCTTGACAGGGGTAATCAGCCCCAGCATTTT
TRBV7-9,NA,TRBJ1-2,NA,13,CASSLAGAQLYTF,TGTGCCAGCAGCTTAGCAGGGGCTCAGCTCTACACCTTC
TRBV19,NA,TRBJ2-5,TRBD1,20,CASSIDARDRGFIDQETQYF,TGTGCCAGTAGTATAGATGCGCGGGACAGGGGTTTTATTGACCAAGAGACCCAGTACTTC
TRBV30,NA,TRBJ1-2,TRBD1,11,CAAGQSYGYTF,TGTGCCGCGGGACAGTCCTATGGCTACACCTTC
TRBV7-9,NA,TRBJ2-3,NA,15,CASSFVIAKTDTQYF,TGTGCCAGCAGCTTCGTGATAGCGAAAACAGATACGCAGTATTTT
TRBV5-1,NA,TRBJ2-3,TRBD1,15,CASSGDSHSTDTQYF,TGCGCCAGCAGCGGGGACAGCCACAGCACAGATACGCAGTATTTT
TRBV7-9,NA,TRBJ1-2,NA,16,CASSLGGAGLGYGYTF,TGTGCCAGCAGCTTAGGCGGGGCAGGGCTTGGCTATGGCTACACCTTC
TRBV6-5,NA,TRBJ2-7,NA,14,CASSKDKGPYEQYF,TGTGCCAGCAGTAAAGACAAGGGGCCCTACGAGCAGTACTTC
TRBV7-8,NA,TRBJ2-2,TRBD1,15,CASSSRDRGPGELFF,TGTGCCAGCAGCTCCCGGGACAGGGGGCCCGGGGAGCTGTTTTTT
TRBV11-2,NA,TRBJ2-7,TRBD1,14,CASSLSDRAYEQYF,TGTGCCAGCAGCTTATCGGACAGGGCCTACGAGCAGTACTTC
TRBV27,NA,TRBJ2-2,TRBD1,17,CASSLLGGRVNTGELFF,TGTGCCAGCAGTTTATTAGGGGGCAGGGTGAACACCGGGGAGCTGTTTTTT
TRBV4-1,NA,TRBJ2-1,TRBD2,16,CASSQDGGLAGGEQFF,TGCGCCAGCAGCCAAGATGGAGGACTAGCGGGAGGTGAGCAGTTCTTC
TRBV10-3,few,TRBJ1-1,NA,15,CAIGGGRQANTEAFF,TGTGCCATCGGGGGGGGCCGACAGGCGAACACTGAAGCTTTCTTT
TRBV30,NA,TRBJ2-1,TRBD2,15,CAWSVLAGGNNEQFF,TGTGCCTGGAGTGTACTGGCGGGAGGTAACAATGAGCAGTTCTTC
TRBV6-5,few,TRBJ2-1,TRBD2,15,CASSRPSGKYNEQFF,TGTGCCAGCAGTCGGCCTAGCGGAAAGTACAATGAGCAGTTCTTC
TRBV28,NA,TRBJ1-2,TRBD1,17,CASRRDSLGLANYGYTF,TGTGCCAGCAGAAGGGACAGTCTGGGCCTCGCTAACTATGGCTACACCTTC
TRBV25-1,NA,TRBJ1-4,TRBD1,17,CASSDWGQGPTNEKLFF,TGTGCCAGCAGTGATTGGGGACAGGGTCCAACTAATGAAAAACTGTTTTTT
TRBV9,NA,TRBJ2-6,NA,16,CASSVGGGAGANVLTF,TGTGCCAGCAGCGTAGGTGGAGGGGCTGGGGCCAACGTCCTGACTTTC